This T cell receptor beta chain is from a study of shared clonotypes between healthy human individuals. Looking at the study overall: Used for every donor were three CD4 naive, three CD4 memory, two CD8 naive and one CD8 memory plate.

The CDR3 extends over 14 amino acids. Germline assignment: CDR1 MDHEN and CDR2 SYDVKM. Trimming cost V 10 bases and J 4 bases, with 19 bases left between them. Overall study findings and caveats: Memory subsets had estimated richness that was generally smaller than that of naive subsets. Sampling covered blood only; tissue repertoires likely differ.

About this clone: Its antigen remains unknown.

Genomic DNA (from each subset) was split evenly across several immunoSEQ plates. TCRdb's copy holds only in-frame clones and misses some; the assay was immunoSEQ multiplex PCR. The table lists 950,000 to 1,200,000 clones, approximately 80% of them singletons, with approximately 0.9% in the top ten. The chain links TRBV28 to TRBJ1-2; D may be TRBD1 (5 bases). This receptor was identified in a man between 18 and 35 years old in good health. Some clones in this sample may be carry-over from other donors' samples. Input material: memory CD4+ T cells from PBMCs. As to subset: CD45RA-negative fraction. The chain's CDR3 is CAISHEGQGYGYTF. CDR3 coding DNA: TGTGCCATTTCACACGAGGGGCAGGGCTATGGCTACACCTTC.